These T cell receptor beta chains were read from a single sample in a study of cytomegalovirus exposure and HLA in healthy donors. Data came from immunoSEQ multiplex PCR; TCRdb stores just in-frame clones and leaves some out. The sample includes about 190,000 clones, about 84% of them seen just once. The specimen was PBMCs. The receptors shown here come from a woman aged 30 to 39 in good health and CMV-seropositive. The CDR3 runs from the conserved cysteine through the conserved F or W. The D gene is left open where the match is weak. Where a row states a size, it is once, few, many or the class of an expanded clone; other rows omit it.

TRBV19,TRBJ1-3,.,TRBD1,TGTGCCAGTAGTATGGGACAGACTGGAAACACCATATATTTT,CASSMGQTGNTIYF
TRBV11-3,TRBJ2-7,.,TRBD1,TGTGCCAGCAGCTCCGAATCACAGGGGGCTCCCTACGAGCAGTACTTC,CASSSESQGAPYEQYF
TRBV29-1,TRBJ1-1,.,.,TGCAGCGTAATTACAGGGTTGATGGATACTGAAGCTTTCTTT,CSVITGLMDTEAFF
TRBV5-1,TRBJ2-7,.,.,TGCGCCAGCACCTGGGCCGGGGGAGCGGTTAACTACGAGCAGTACTTC,CASTWAGGAVNYEQYF
TRBV28,TRBJ2-7,.,.,TGTGCCAGCAGTTTATCTCCTGGGAGCTTTGGCTACGAGCAGTACTTC,CASSLSPGSFGYEQYF
TRBV28,TRBJ2-3,.,TRBD1,TGTGCCAGCAGTTTGGGCGGACAGGTGGAATGGTATTTT,CASSLGGQVEWYF
TRBV7-6,TRBJ1-3,.,.,TGTGCCAGCAGCTTAGCTCCCCAGGGGTACTCTGGAAACACCATATATTTT,CASSLAPQGYSGNTIYF
TRBV4-1,TRBJ1-1,.,.,TGCGCCAGCAGCCAAGATGCATCTCGGGTCCTAAAGAACACTGAAGCTTTCTTT,CASSQDASRVLKNTEAFF
TRBV2,TRBJ2-7,.,TRBD2,TGTGCCAGCAGGGGGGGGGACGAGCAGTACTTC,CASRGGDEQYF
TRBV2,TRBJ2-5,.,TRBD1,TGTGCCAGCGGCCTGCAGGGGGCGTTGGAGACCCAGTACTTC,CASGLQGALETQYF
TRBV5-6,TRBJ2-2,.,.,TGTGCCAGCAGCTTCCCATGGCAGAACACCGGGGAGCTGTTTTTT,CASSFPWQNTGELFF
TRBV19,TRBJ2-7,.,TRBD1,TGTGCCAGTAGTCCGGGACAGGGGACCCCCTGGCAGTACTTC,CASSPGQGTPWQYF
TRBV18,TRBJ1-1,.,.,TGTGCCAGCTCACCAGGGGCAGGGATAAACACTGAAGCTTTCTTT,CASSPGAGINTEAFF
TRBV5-4,TRBJ2-1,.,TRBD2,TGTGCCAGCAGCTTGGGGACTAGCGGGTACAATGAGCAGTTCTTC,CASSLGTSGYNEQFF
TRBV7-3,TRBJ1-1,.,TRBD1,TGTGCCAGCAGCTTAAGTCGGGACAGCACTGAAGCTTTCTTT,CASSLSRDSTEAFF
TRBV30,TRBJ2-5,.,.,TGTGCCTGGAGCCCCAAAGAGACCCAGTACTTC,CAWSPKETQYF
TRBV4-2,TRBJ2-3,.,TRBD2,TGTGCCAGCAGCCTTCGTAGGACTAGCGGGGGGAATATAGATACGCAGTATTTT,CASSLRRTSGGNIDTQYF
TRBV25-1,TRBJ1-1,once,.,TGTGCCAGCAGTGTTGTAGGGGGAACTGAAGCTTTCTTT,CASSVVGGTEAFF
TRBV5-6,TRBJ1-2,.,.,TGTGCCAGCAACCCAACAGGGCTCTATGGCTACACCTTC,CASNPTGLYGYTF
TRBV21-1,TRBJ2-7,.,.,TGTGCCAGCAGAGACAGGGGGCGATTCTACGAGCAGTACTTC,CASRDRGRFYEQYF
TRBV4-2,TRBJ1-4,.,TRBD1,TGTGCCAGCAGCCAAGATCCGGACAGGAGAAATGAAAAACTGTTTTTT,CASSQDPDRRNEKLFF
TRBV6-6,TRBJ2-7,.,TRBD1,TGTGCCACCCTCTCCGGGACAGGGCCCTACGAGCAGTACTTC,CATLSGTGPYEQYF
TRBV5-1,TRBJ2-2,.,.,TGCGCCAGCAGCTCCAGGGGTACGAGAACCGGGGAGCTGTTTTTT,CASSSRGTRTGELFF
TRBV10-3,TRBJ1-1,.,.,TGTGCCATCAGTGTAGCGGGTCTAAACACTGAAGCTTTCTTT,CAISVAGLNTEAFF
TRBV4-2,TRBJ1-5,.,TRBD1,TGTGCCAGCAGCCGATCACAGGGGAATCAGCCCCAGCATTTT,CASSRSQGNQPQHF
TRBV30,TRBJ1-5,.,TRBD1,TGTGCCTGGCAGACAGGGGATAGCAATCAGCCCCAGCATTTT,CAWQTGDSNQPQHF
TRBV5-5,TRBJ1-2,.,TRBD1,TGTGCCAGCAGCTTCTTGGGACAGGGGATCTCACTGGAAGGCTACACCTTC,CASSFLGQGISLEGYTF
TRBV7-9,TRBJ2-7,few,TRBD2,TGTGCCAGCAGCCCCGGGACTAGCGGGGGTTACCGCTACGAGCAGTACTTC,CASSPGTSGGYRYEQYF
TRBV7-2,TRBJ2-7,.,TRBD1,TGTGCCAGCAGCCTGAGACAGGGCATCCTCTACGAGCAGTACTTC,CASSLRQGILYEQYF
TRBV5-6,TRBJ2-7,.,TRBD1,TGTGCCAGCAGCTTCGGGACAGGGGAAGGCGAGCAGTACTTC,CASSFGTGEGEQYF
TRBV7-6,TRBJ2-1,.,TRBD2,TGTGCCAGCAGCTTAGTGGTAGCGGGGGGAGGCAATGAGCAGTTCTTC,CASSLVVAGGGNEQFF
TRBV15,TRBJ2-1,.,TRBD2,TGTGCCACCAGCACCGAGCGGGAGTGGTCCTACAATGAGCAGTTCTTC,CATSTEREWSYNEQFF
TRBV18,TRBJ2-1,.,TRBD1,TGTGCCAGCTCACCCACCTACGACAGGGGATTCTACAATGAGCAGTTCTTC,CASSPTYDRGFYNEQFF
TRBV2,TRBJ2-7,.,TRBD1,TGTGCCAGCCGACGGGACAGGCAGGACTACGAGCAGTACTTC,CASRRDRQDYEQYF
TRBV9,TRBJ2-3,.,.,TGTGCCAGCAGCCCCTCTCCCATCCCTCTATCCACAGATACGCAGTATTTT,CASSPSPIPLSTDTQYF
TRBV4-1,TRBJ2-3,.,TRBD2,TGCGCCACCAAAAGACTCGTAGCGGGGTTCACAGATACGCAGTATTTT,CATKRLVAGFTDTQYF
TRBV7-2,TRBJ2-3,.,.,TGTGCCAGCAGCTTAATAAGCGGCGCAGATACGCAGTATTTT,CASSLISGADTQYF
TRBV7-8,TRBJ2-5,.,TRBD1,TGTGCCAGCAGCTCGGGACAGGGAGTCGTGGGGACCCAGTACTTC,CASSSGQGVVGTQYF
TRBV5-1,TRBJ2-5,.,.,TGCGCCAGCAGCTTGGGCCTAATATGGGAGACCCAGTACTTC,CASSLGLIWETQYF
TRBV7-2,TRBJ2-5,.,TRBD2,TGTGCCAGCAGCTGGCGGGAGGGAGGTGGAGAGACCCAGTACTTC,CASSWREGGGETQYF
TRBV5-1,TRBJ1-5,.,.,TGCGCCAGCAGCTTACAGGGCTCCAATCAGCCCCAGCATTTT,CASSLQGSNQPQHF
TRBV7-3,TRBJ1-1,.,.,TGTGCCAGCAGCTTAACGAGGACAGCCCACATGAACACTGAAGCTTTCTTT,CASSLTRTAHMNTEAFF
TRBV5-4,TRBJ1-1,few,.,TGTGCCAGCAGCTTGGACAGAACGAACACTGAAGCTTTCTTT,CASSLDRTNTEAFF
TRBV5-6,TRBJ2-5,few,TRBD2,TGTGCCAGTTACGGACTAGCGGGGACCCAAGAGACCCAGTACTTC,CASYGLAGTQETQYF
TRBV27,TRBJ1-2,.,.,TGTGCCAGCAGTTTGAGAGGGACTAACTATGGCTACACCTTC,CASSLRGTNYGYTF
TRBV18,TRBJ1-6,.,TRBD1,TGTGCCAGCTCACCGGACAGGGGGATTTCACCCCTCCACTTT,CASSPDRGISPLHF
TRBV6-1,TRBJ1-4,.,TRBD1,TGTGCCAGCAGTAGGGGACAGGGCGGTGAAAAACTGTTTTTT,CASSRGQGGEKLFF
TRBV15,TRBJ2-1,.,TRBD1,TGTGCCACCAGCAGACACAGGGGGCCGACGTGGAATGAGCAGTTCTTC,CATSRHRGPTWNEQFF
TRBV4-2,TRBJ2-3,.,TRBD2,TGTGCCAGCACACCCCGAGCGGGAGGAACAGATACGCAGTATTTT,CASTPRAGGTDTQYF
TRBV18,TRBJ2-7,once,TRBD1,TGTGCCAGCGGGACAGGGCCTGTCTACGAGCAGTACTTC,CASGTGPVYEQYF
TRBV30,TRBJ2-1,.,.,TGTGCCTGGAGTGTAGTAGCAGGACTCTACAATGAGCAGTTCTTC,CAWSVVAGLYNEQFF
TRBV5-1,TRBJ1-2,few,.,TGCGCCAGCAGCTTGGGAGAGAACTATGGCTACACCTTC,CASSLGENYGYTF
TRBV19,TRBJ1-2,.,TRBD1,TGTGCCAGTGGCGACAGGGCGGACGGCTACACCTTC,CASGDRADGYTF
TRBV30,TRBJ1-1,.,TRBD1,TGTGCCTGGAACCGCGCTTCTAAAACAGGGGCCGCCTTGAACACTGAAGCTTTCTTT,CAWNRASKTGAALNTEAFF
TRBV7-3,TRBJ2-5,.,.,TGTTCCAGCAGCTCCGACTCGTACTTC,CSSSSDSYF